These 27 T cell receptor beta chains came from one sample sequenced in a study of blood T cell repertoires in COVID-19 (dated by TCRdb to about 2020). The method behind the library was the immunoSEQ multiplex PCR assay. TCRdb mirrors the immuneACCESS table, restricted to in-frame sequences. Some clones are absent from its copies; in checked studies, under half trace to an unresolved V gene, and the reason for the others is unknown. Present in this sample are 200,000 to 300,000 clones, about nine tenths of which were seen just once. The ten largest make up roughly 3.6% of the sample. The sample was peripheral blood. The receptors were gathered from a woman in her thirties or forties with acute or convalescent COVID-19.

V gene TRBV9 combines with J gene TRBJ1-1, with D hard to call. V dropped 4 bases and J dropped 0 bases, with 7 bases sitting between them. The CDR3 extends over 13 amino acids. Germline V gene lookup returns CDR1 SGDLS and CDR2 YYNGEE. Here the CDR3 reads CASSSYMNTEAFF. CDR3 sequence (DNA): TGTGCCAGCAGCAGTTACATGAACACTGAAGCTTTCTTT.

J is TRBJ1-2 and V is TRBV28; a possible D gene is TRBD1 (5 bases). CDR1 MDHEN and CDR2 SYDVKM come from the germline V gene. V was shortened by 10 bases and J by 2 bases, with 14 bases between the two germline ends. The CDR3 runs 13 residues. The CDR3 DNA reads as TGTGCCACACCCAAACCAGGGAACTATGGCTACACCTTC. Translating gives CATPKPGNYGYTF.

V usage is TRBV7-2 and J usage is TRBJ2-3; the D gene is possibly TRBD1 (5 bases). This CDR3 has 15 amino acids. Trimming left V 1 base short and J 1 base short, with 9 bases between. CDR1 is SGHTA and CDR2 is FQGNSA in the germline V gene. The DNA for the CDR3 is TGTGCCAGCAGCTTAGAGGGGATGCGCACAGATACGCAGTATTTT. It codes for CASSLEGMRTDTQYF. The full variable domain, rest sourced from reference TRBV7-2 and TRBJ2-3, is GAGVSQSPSNKVTEKGKDVELRCDPISGHTALYWYRQSLGQGLEFLIYFQGNSAPDKSGLPSDRFSAERTGGSVSTLTIQRTQQEDSAVYLCASSLEGMRTDTQYFGPGTRLTVL.

The chain carries TRBV6-6 and TRBJ1-2; 9 nucleotides line up with TRBD1. Per germline, CDR1 MNHNY and CDR2 SVGAGI (reference sequence). The V gene end was trimmed by 5 bases and the J gene end by 6 bases; junction bases not matched to a gene: 4. The CDR3 totals 13 residues. The CDR3 protein is CASSTGQGHGYTF. The CDR3, as DNA: TGTGCCAGCAGTACGGGACAGGGCCATGGCTACACCTTC.

This chain uses TRBV29-1 with TRBJ1-1; 7 bases line up with TRBD1. Per germline, CDR1 SQVTM and CDR2 ANQGSEA. The length of the CDR3 is 13 residues. The J segment lost 1 base and the V segment lost 4 bases, leaving 3 bases of the junction unmatched. The CDR3 DNA follows: TGCAGCGTTGTCCGACAGGGGAACACTGAAGCTTTCTTT. Amino acid sequence: CSVVRQGNTEAFF.

The rearrangement joins TRBV24-1 to TRBJ1-5, with 9 positions matching TRBD1. The V gene's germline CDR1 is KGHDR and CDR2 SFDVKD. The CDR3 runs 16 residues. The J segment lost 5 bases and the V segment lost 4 bases, leaving 8 bases of the junction unmatched. The CDR3 region has the DNA TGTGCCACCAGTGAAGCGGGACAGGGTTACGATCAGCCCCAGCATTTT. Translated, it gives CATSEAGQGYDQPQHF.

The J gene is TRBJ2-3, the V gene TRBV24-1; a weak D match, TRBD1 (6 bases). V was clipped by 9 bases and J by 7 bases, with 13 bases between them. Germline assignment: CDR1 KGHDR and CDR2 SFDVKD. This CDR3 is built from 12 residues. The CDR3 nucleotides read TGTGCCACCTCCGCCAGGGGAAATACGCAGTATTTT. Translated, it gives CATSARGNTQYF.

The J gene is TRBJ1-1, the V gene TRBV19, with a tentative D call TRBD1 (6 bases). V lost 8 bases and J lost 4, with 23 bases in between. CDR1 is LNHDA and CDR2 is SQIVND in the germline V gene (reference sequence). The CDR3 contains 16 residues. In nucleotides, the CDR3 is TGTGCCAGTGCCAGTGTGCACAGGGAAGAGCGCACTGAAGCTTTCTTT. Protein sequence: CASASVHREERTEAFF.

The chain has TRBV19 and TRBJ1-1; 9 bases are a match to TRBD1. The V segment lost 6 bases and the J segment 4 bases; nucleotides outside the gene matches: 3. In germline, CDR1 is LNHDA, CDR2 SQIVND (reference sequence). This CDR3 comprises 13 residues. CDR3 protein: CASRPTGGTEAFF. The CDR3 bases are TGTGCCAGTAGACCGACAGGGGGCACTGAAGCTTTCTTT.

This clone appeared a single time. The chain employs TRBV14 and TRBJ2-7, with 8 nucleotides matching TRBD2. Looked up from germline, CDR1 is SGHDN and CDR2 is FVKESK. J gave up 7 bases and V 1 base, and 9 bases lay outside the gene matches. This CDR3 is built from 15 residues. The CDR3 region has the DNA TGTGCCAGCAGCCAAGTGTCCGCGGGGGGCCGGGAGCAGTACGTC. Translated: CASSQVSAGGREQYV.

The chain recombines TRBV5-1 with TRBJ1-4; no firm D call. The germline V gene has CDR1 SGHRS and CDR2 YFSETQ. The germline V and J ends were trimmed by 0 bases and 10 bases, with 19 bases remaining between them. The CDR3 runs 16 residues. The CDR3 spells CASSLAWSLLDSKLFF. The CDR3, as DNA: TGCGCCAGCAGCTTGGCATGGAGCCTGTTGGACTCAAAACTGTTTTTT. Based on the CDR3 plus reference TRBV5-1 and TRBJ1-4, the full variable domain is KAGVTQTPRYLIKTRGQQVTLSCSPISGHRSVSWYQQTPGQGLQFLFEYFSETQRNKGNFPGRFSGRQFSNSRSEMNVSTLELGDSALYLCASSLAWSLLDSKLFFGSGTQLSVL.

The chain links TRBV29-1 to TRBJ2-1; 8 positions match TRBD2. In germline, CDR1 is SQVTM, CDR2 ANQGSEA. Trimming took 4 bases from V and 7 from J; bases not matched to a gene: 12. The CDR3 has 15 amino acids. DNA of the CDR3: TGCAGCGTTGTCCGTAGCCTAGCGGGTTCAAATGAGCAGTTCTTC. This gives the protein CSVVRSLAGSNEQFF.

This clone was seen once. V and J are TRBV19 and TRBJ2-1; weak D call: TRBD2 (6 bases). The germline V gene has CDR1 LNHDA and CDR2 SQIVND (reference sequence). The CDR3 totals 15 residues. V lost 2 bases and J 4 bases, leaving 12 bases between the germline ends. CDR3 sequence: CASSITSPTYNEQFF. CDR3 coding DNA: TGTGCCAGTAGTATAACTAGCCCGACATACAATGAGCAGTTCTTC.

This clone came up many times. This rearrangement joins TRBV4-1 to TRBJ2-2; TRBD2 aligns across 10 bases. Germline V lookup: CDR1 MGHRA, CDR2 YSYEKL. The CDR3 sequence is 18 residues long. The ends lost 1 base at V and 2 bases at J; junction bases unmatched: 7. CDR3: CASSQVPRTSGNTGELFF. CDR3 DNA: TGCGCCAGCAGCCAAGTCCCTAGGACTAGCGGAAACACCGGGGAGCTGTTTTTT.

V and J are TRBV24-1 and TRBJ2-5; TRBD1 matches 11 bases. The germline gives CDR1 KGHDR, CDR2 SFDVKD. CDR3 length: 14 residues. Trimming took 4 bases from V and 7 from J; bases not matched to a gene: 4. The CDR3 is CATSDPGQGVTQYF. DNA for the CDR3: TGTGCCACCAGTGACCCGGGACAGGGGGTGACCCAGTACTTC.

The chain is built from TRBV24-1 and TRBJ2-3, with 10 bases that match TRBD2. This CDR3 has 18 amino acids. Germline V gene lookup returns CDR1 KGHDR and CDR2 SFDVKD. V gave up 0 bases and J gave up 2 bases; unmatched junction bases: 7. The CDR3, as DNA: TGTGCCACCAGTGATTTGCCCCTAGCGGGGGTTACCACAGATACGCAGTATTTT. The encoded protein is CATSDLPLAGVTTDTQYF.

The rearrangement joins TRBV18 to TRBJ1-1; maybe TRBD1 (6 bases). The CDR3 totals 15 residues. V gave up 2 bases and J gave up 4 bases, with 14 bases separating them. Germline V gene data show CDR1 as KGHSH and CDR2 as LQKENI. The CDR3 here is CASSPNRADGTEAFF. For the CDR3, the DNA is TGTGCCAGCTCACCAAACAGGGCCGACGGCACTGAAGCTTTCTTT. The full variable domain, its missing parts supplied by reference TRBV18 and TRBJ1-1, is NAGVMQNPRHLVRRRGQEARLRCSPMKGHSHVYWYRQLPEEGLKFMVYLQKENIIDESGMPKERFSAEFPKEGPSILRIQQVVRGDSAAYFCASSPNRADGTEAFFGQGTRLTVV.

This chain connects TRBV19 to TRBJ1-2; 7 bases are a match to TRBD1. This CDR3 has 14 residues. V dropped 5 bases and J dropped 6; count of bases not matched to a gene: 9. Germline V CDR1 and CDR2: LNHDA, SQIVND (reference sequence). This CDR3 is CASSLRTGADGYTF. The DNA of the CDR3 is TGTGCCAGTAGTCTTCGGACAGGAGCCGATGGCTACACCTTC.

This chain links TRBV9 with TRBJ1-2; tentative D call: TRBD1 (6 bases). CDR3 length: 16 residues. Germline lookup yields CDR1 SGDLS and CDR2 YYNGEE. The V and J ends lost 4 bases and 0 bases respectively, with 16 bases between them. The CDR3 reads CASSPPTGHPNYGYTF. CDR3 nucleotides: TGTGCCAGCAGCCCCCCGACAGGACACCCTAACTATGGCTACACCTTC. Full variable domain (remainder filled in from reference TRBV9 and TRBJ1-2): DSGVTQTPKHLITATGQRVTLRCSPRSGDLSVYWYQQSLDQGLQFLIQYYNGEERAKGNILERFSAQQFPDLHSELNLSSLELGDSALYFCASSPPTGHPNYGYTFGSGTRLTVV.

The V call is TRBV5-1, the J call TRBJ2-5; 8 bases are shared with TRBD1. Per germline, CDR1 SGHRS and CDR2 YFSETQ. V dropped 4 bases and J dropped 5; count of bases not matched to a gene: 22. The CDR3 is 19 amino acids. The CDR3: CASSPGFQGARGLQETQYF. DNA of the CDR3: TGCGCCAGCAGCCCTGGGTTCCAGGGGGCGCGGGGTTTACAGGAGACCCAGTACTTC.

The rearrangement links TRBV10-1 to TRBJ1-1; 8 bases line up with TRBD1. Germline V gene sequence: CDR1 WNHNN, CDR2 SYGVQD (reference sequence). After removal of 7 bases from V and 8 bases from J, the junction contained 3 bases not matched to a gene. The CDR3 runs to 11 residues. The CDR3 DNA reads as TGCGCCAGCATTTGGGACAGGGAAGCTTTCTTT. This translates into CASIWDREAFF.

The chain joins TRBV11-2 to TRBJ1-6; 10 positions match TRBD1. Per germline, CDR1 SGHAT and CDR2 FQNNGV. The CDR3 spans 15 residues. V lost 5 bases to trimming and J lost 9 bases; unmatched junction nucleotides: 7. CDR3 bases: TGTGCCAGCAGCCGACACCGGGACAGGGGTTCACCCCTCCACTTT. Translating gives CASSRHRDRGSPLHF.

The chain couples TRBV7-8 to TRBJ1-6, with TRBD1 identical over 7 bases. The CDR3 contains 15 residues. Looked up from germline, CDR1 is SGHVS and CDR2 is FQNEAQ. V trimming: 1 base; J trimming: 10 bases; junction bases outside the gene matches: 7. In nucleotides, the CDR3 is TGTGCCAGCAGCTTAGGGGACAGAAGTTACTCACCCCTCCACTTT. This encodes CASSLGDRSYSPLHF.

The genes are TRBV10-3 and TRBJ1-2; D possibly corresponds to TRBD1 (5 bases). Germline V gene lookup returns CDR1 ENHRY and CDR2 SYGVKD. This CDR3 spans 13 amino acids. The V end lost 8 bases, the J end lost 0 bases, and 10 bases lay between the germline ends. The CDR3 sequence: CAIEQGPNYGYTF. For the CDR3, the DNA is TGTGCCATCGAGCAGGGTCCTAACTATGGCTACACCTTC.

A single count supports this clone. The chain couples TRBV19 to TRBJ1-4; a possible D gene is TRBD1 (6 bases). The V and J ends lost 5 bases and 7 bases respectively, with 11 bases between them. The CDR3 contains 13 residues. Germline V gives CDR1 LNHDA, CDR2 SQIVND (reference sequence). In DNA, the CDR3 is TGTGCCAGTAGTTGGGGGCGATTTGAAAAACTGTTTTTT. This translates into CASSWGRFEKLFF.

The V and J genes are TRBV7-7 and TRBJ2-2, with D uncertain. The V gene's germline CDR1 is SSHAT and CDR2 FNYEAQ (reference sequence). V lost 7 bases, J lost 4 bases, and 13 bases lay in between. This CDR3 is 14 amino acids long. The CDR3 loop is CASTLKESTGELFF. CDR3 nucleotide sequence: TGTGCCAGCACCTTGAAGGAGTCCACCGGGGAGCTGTTTTTT.

This clone was observed a handful of times. The J gene is TRBJ2-7, the V gene TRBV11-2; D gene ambiguous. Between the trimmed V and J ends, which lost 0 bases and 0 bases, there was a span of 6 bases. The CDR3 runs 14 residues. Per the germline V gene, CDR1 is SGHAT and CDR2 is FQNNGV. CDR3 in DNA: TGTGCCAGCAGCTTAGATACGGGCTCCTACGAGCAGTACGTC. Its translation: CASSLDTGSYEQYV.